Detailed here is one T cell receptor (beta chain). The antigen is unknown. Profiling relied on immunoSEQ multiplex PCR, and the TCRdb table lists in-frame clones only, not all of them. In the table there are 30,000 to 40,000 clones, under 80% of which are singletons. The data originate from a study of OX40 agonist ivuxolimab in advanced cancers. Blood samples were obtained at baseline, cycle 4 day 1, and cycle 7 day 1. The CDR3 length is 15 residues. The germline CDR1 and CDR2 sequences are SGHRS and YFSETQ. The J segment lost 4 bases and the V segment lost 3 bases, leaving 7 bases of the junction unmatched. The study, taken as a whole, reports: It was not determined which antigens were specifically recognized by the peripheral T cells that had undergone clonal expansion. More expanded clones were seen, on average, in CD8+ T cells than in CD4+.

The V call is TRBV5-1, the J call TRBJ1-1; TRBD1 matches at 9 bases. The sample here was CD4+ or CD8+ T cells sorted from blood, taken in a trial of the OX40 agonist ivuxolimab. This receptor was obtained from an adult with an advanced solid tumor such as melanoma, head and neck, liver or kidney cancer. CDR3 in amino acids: CASSWGQGGGTEAFF. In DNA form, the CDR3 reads TGCGCCAGCAGCTGGGGACAGGGAGGGGGCACTGAAGCTTTCTTT.